The TCR beta chain described here comes from a study of beta chain features in type 1 diabetes. As every portion of the isolated RNA was reverse transcribed, the sequencing read expressed TCRB transcripts. The method was immunoSEQ multiplex PCR; TCRdb's version includes in-frame clones alone and lacks a portion of them. The sample consists of over 700,000 clones, about 17% of them appearing once. The length of the CDR3 is 16 residues. V was pared by 3 bases and J by 2 bases, with 5 bases of the junction left unmatched. Germline-derived CDR1 and CDR2 are SGHTA and FQGNSA. CD45RO/CCR7/CD25/CD127/CD95/CD27 sorting isolated CD4+ naive, central memory, regulatory and stem cell-like memory cells. Regarding the study as a whole: Type 1 diabetes patients had moderately but significantly shorter TCRB CDR3s in all four CD4+ subsets.

A note on this clone: Its specificity is not known.

The chain has TRBV7-2 and TRBJ2-3; TRBD2 agrees at 10 bases. Material for sequencing was naive CD4+ T cells from blood. The receptor was isolated from a woman younger than 30 in good health. The CDR3 reads CASSFTSGRATDTQYF. The CDR3 nucleotides read TGTGCCAGCAGCTTTACCAGCGGGAGGGCCACAGATACGCAGTATTTT.